This entry is about one TCR beta chain. The data originate from a study of blood T cell repertoires in COVID-19. Study-wide background: Collection of acute and convalescent COVID-19 samples took place in the United States, Italy and Spain.

Sequencing used immunoSEQ multiplex PCR; TCRdb keeps in-frame clones, though not all of them. The data hold 150,000 to 200,000 clones, with around four fifths observed a single time. There are 13 residues in the CDR3. Germline V CDR1 and CDR2: MDHEN, SYDVKM. V was pared by 4 bases and J by 6 bases, with 12 bases between. The receptor was isolated from a woman aged 35 to 49 with COVID-19, enrolled during active disease. Sequenced: peripheral blood. The rearrangement joins TRBV28 to TRBJ1-2; no definite D call. CDR3 bases: TGTGCCAGCAGTTCCCCCCCCGCAGATGGCTACACCTTC. This encodes CASSSPPADGYTF.